Described below is a single TCR beta chain sequence and its context. This entry belongs to a study of blood T cell repertoires in COVID-19. Overall study context: Material from acute and convalescent COVID-19 was sourced from the United States, Italy and Spain.

Authors' processing steps: Quantification of nucleated cells was approximated via reference gene primer amplification. Some clones are missing from TCRdb's copy, which holds only in-frame ones; the method was immunoSEQ multiplex PCR. The D gene and trimming were derived from the DNA, and the V and J assignments and clone size from that table. This table holds more than 150,000 clones, less than 80% found once. This sequence was found in a man aged 50 to 59 who had recovered from COVID-19. The specimen was peripheral blood.

CDR3: CASSLEGLAEKNIQYF. The CDR3 DNA is TGTGCCAGCAGCTTAGAAGGACTAGCGGAGAAAAACATTCAGTACTTC. The rearrangement links TRBV13 to TRBJ2-4, with 10 bases matching TRBD2. This CDR3 region has 16 residues. Germline V lookup: CDR1 PRHDT, CDR2 FYEKMQ (reference sequence). The V gene end was trimmed by 1 base and the J gene end by 4 bases; junction bases not matched to a gene: 4. Drawing the rest from reference TRBV13 and TRBJ2-4, the complete variable domain is AAGVIQSPRHLIKEKRETATLKCYPIPRHDTVYWYQQGPGQDPQFLISFYEKMQSDKGSIPDRFSAQQFSDYHSELNMSSLELGDSALYFCASSLEGLAEKNIQYFGAGTRLSVL.